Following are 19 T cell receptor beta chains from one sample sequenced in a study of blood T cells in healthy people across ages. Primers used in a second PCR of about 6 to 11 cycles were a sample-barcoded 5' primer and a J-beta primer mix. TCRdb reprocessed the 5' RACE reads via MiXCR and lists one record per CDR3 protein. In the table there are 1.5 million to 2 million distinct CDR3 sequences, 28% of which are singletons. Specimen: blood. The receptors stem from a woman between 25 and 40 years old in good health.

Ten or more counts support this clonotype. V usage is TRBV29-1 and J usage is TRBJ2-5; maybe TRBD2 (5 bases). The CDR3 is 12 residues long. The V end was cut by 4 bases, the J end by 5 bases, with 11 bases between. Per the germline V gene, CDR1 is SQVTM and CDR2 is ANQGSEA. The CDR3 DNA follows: TGCAGCGTTGCCCCGGGGATGGAGACCCAGTACTTC. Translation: CSVAPGMETQYF. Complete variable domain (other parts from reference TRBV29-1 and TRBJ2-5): SAVISQKPSRDICQRGTSLTIQCQVDSQVTMMFWYRQQPGQSLTLIATANQGSEATYESGFVIDKFPISRPNLTFSTLTVSNMSPEDSSIYLCSVAPGMETQYFGPGTRLLVL.

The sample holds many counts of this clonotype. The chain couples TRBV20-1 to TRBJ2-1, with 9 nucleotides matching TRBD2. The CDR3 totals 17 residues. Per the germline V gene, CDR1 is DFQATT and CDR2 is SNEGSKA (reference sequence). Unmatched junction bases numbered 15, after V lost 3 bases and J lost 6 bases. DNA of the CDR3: TGCAGTGCTAGGCAGCGAGCGGGGGGTTATTGGTTCAATGAGCAGTTCTTC. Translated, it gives CSARQRAGGYWFNEQFF.

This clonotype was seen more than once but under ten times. CDR3 in DNA: TGTGCCAGCAGCTTTTCCCGGACGGACAATGAGCAGTTCTTC. It is translated as CASSFSRTDNEQFF. The V call is TRBV7-9, the J call TRBJ2-1; D unresolved. This CDR3 region has 14 residues. Trimming took off 3 bases at V and 5 bases at J, with 11 bases between the two ends. Looked up from germline, CDR1 is SEHNR and CDR2 is FQNEAQ (reference sequence).

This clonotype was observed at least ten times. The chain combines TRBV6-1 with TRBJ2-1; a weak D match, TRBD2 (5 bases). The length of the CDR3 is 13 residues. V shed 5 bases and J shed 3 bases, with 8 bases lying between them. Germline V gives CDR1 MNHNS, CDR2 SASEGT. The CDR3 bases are TGTGCCAGCAGTAGCGGATACTACAATGAGCAGTTCTTC. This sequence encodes CASSSGYYNEQFF.

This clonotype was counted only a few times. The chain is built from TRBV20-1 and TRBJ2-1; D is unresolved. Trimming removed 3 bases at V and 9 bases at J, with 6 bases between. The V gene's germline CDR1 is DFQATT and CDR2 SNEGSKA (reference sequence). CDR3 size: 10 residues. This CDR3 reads CSARPGEQFF. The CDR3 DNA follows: TGCAGTGCTAGGCCCGGTGAGCAGTTCTTC.

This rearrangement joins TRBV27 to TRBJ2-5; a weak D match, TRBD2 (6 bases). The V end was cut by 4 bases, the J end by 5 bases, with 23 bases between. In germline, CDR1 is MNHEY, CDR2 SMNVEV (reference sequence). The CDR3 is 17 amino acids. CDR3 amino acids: CASSCRDFKPVCETQYF. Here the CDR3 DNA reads TGTGCCAGCAGTTGCCGGGACTTCAAACCCGTTTGTGAGACCCAGTACTTC.

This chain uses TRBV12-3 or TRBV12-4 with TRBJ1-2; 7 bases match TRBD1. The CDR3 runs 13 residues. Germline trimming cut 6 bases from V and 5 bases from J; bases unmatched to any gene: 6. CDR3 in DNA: TGTGCCAGCAGACAGGGGCGGTGGTATGGCTACACCTTC. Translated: CASRQGRWYGYTF.

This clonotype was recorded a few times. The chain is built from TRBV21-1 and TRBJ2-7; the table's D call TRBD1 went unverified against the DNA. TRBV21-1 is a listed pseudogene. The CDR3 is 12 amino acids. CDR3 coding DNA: TGTGCCAGCAGCCGTCCCTCAGGGGAGCAGTACTTC. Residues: CASSRPSGEQYF.

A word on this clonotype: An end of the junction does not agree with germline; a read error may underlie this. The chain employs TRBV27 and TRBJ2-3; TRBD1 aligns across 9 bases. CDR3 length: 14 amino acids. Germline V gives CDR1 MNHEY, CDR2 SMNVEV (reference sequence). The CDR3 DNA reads TGTGTCAGCAGTACCGGACAGGGGATAGATACGCAGTATTTT. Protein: CVSSTGQGIDTQYF.

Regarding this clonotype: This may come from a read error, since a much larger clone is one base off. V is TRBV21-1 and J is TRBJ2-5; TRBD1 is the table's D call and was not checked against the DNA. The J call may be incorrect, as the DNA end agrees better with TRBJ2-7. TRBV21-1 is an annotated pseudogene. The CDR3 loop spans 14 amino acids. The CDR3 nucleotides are TGTGCCAGCAACCCCCCTGGGGGCCAGAGCGAGCAGTACTTC. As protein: CASNPPGGQSEQYF.

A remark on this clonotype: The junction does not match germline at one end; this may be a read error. The CDR3 loop is CASSWGQGPEIQYF. The CDR3 DNA follows: TGCGCCAGCAGCTGGGGACAGGGGCCGGAGATCCAGTACTTC. The chain combines TRBV5-1 with TRBJ2-5; 10 bases are shared with TRBD1. In germline, CDR1 is SGHRS, CDR2 YFSETQ. The CDR3 covers 14 residues.

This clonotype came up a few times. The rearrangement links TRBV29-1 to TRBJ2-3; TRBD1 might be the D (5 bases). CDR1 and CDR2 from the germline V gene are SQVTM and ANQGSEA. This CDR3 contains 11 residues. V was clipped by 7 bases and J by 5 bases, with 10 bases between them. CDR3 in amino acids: CSGCREDTQYF. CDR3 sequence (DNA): TGCAGCGGTTGCAGGGAAGATACGCAGTATTTT.

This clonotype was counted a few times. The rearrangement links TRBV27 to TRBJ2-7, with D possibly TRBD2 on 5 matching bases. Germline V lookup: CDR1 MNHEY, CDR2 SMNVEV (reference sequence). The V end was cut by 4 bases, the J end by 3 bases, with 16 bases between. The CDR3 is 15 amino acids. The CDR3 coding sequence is TGTGCCAGCAGTTCCCGGGCCTTAGGAGGCTACGAGCAGTACTTC. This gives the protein CASSSRALGGYEQYF.

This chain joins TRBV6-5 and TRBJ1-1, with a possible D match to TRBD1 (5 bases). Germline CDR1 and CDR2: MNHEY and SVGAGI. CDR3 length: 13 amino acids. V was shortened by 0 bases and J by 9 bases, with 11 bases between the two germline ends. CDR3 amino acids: CASSYSQGMQAFF. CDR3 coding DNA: TGTGCCAGCAGTTACTCCCAGGGAATGCAAGCTTTCTTT.

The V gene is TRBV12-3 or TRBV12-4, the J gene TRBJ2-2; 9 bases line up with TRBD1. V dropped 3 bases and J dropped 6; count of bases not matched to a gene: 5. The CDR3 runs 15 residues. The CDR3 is CASSLGQGKPGELFF. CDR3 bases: TGTGCCAGCAGTTTGGGACAGGGAAAGCCCGGGGAGCTGTTTTTT.

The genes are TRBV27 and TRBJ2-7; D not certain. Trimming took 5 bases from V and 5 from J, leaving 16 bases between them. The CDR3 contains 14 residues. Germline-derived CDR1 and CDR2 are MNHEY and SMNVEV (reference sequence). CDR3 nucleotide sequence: TGTGCCAGCAGTCTAACCGGTCTCTGGGACGAGCAGTACTTC. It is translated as CASSLTGLWDEQYF.

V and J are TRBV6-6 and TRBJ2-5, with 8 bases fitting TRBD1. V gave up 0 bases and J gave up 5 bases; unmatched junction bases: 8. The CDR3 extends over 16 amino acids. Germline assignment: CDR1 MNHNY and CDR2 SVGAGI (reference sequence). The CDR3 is CASSYSGQGAKETQYF. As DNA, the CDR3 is TGTGCCAGCAGTTACTCGGGGCAGGGGGCAAAGGAGACCCAGTACTTC.

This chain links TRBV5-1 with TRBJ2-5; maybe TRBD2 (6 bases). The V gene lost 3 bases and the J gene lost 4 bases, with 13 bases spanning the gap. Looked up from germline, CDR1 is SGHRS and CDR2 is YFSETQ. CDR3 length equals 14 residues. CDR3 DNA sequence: TGCGCCAGCAGCTCAGGAGGGACGGCAGAGACCCAGTACTTC. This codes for CASSSGGTAETQYF.

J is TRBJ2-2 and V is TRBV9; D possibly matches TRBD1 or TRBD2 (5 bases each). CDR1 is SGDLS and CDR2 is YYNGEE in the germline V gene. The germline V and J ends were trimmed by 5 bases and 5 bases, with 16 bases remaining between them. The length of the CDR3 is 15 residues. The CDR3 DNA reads TGTGCCAGCAGTCTCGACATGAGGGGTACCGGGGAGCTGTTTTTT. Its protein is CASSLDMRGTGELFF. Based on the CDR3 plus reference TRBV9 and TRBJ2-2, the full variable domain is DSGVTQTPKHLITATGQRVTLRCSPRSGDLSVYWYQQSLDQGLQFLIQYYNGEERAKGNILERFSAQQFPDLHSELNLSSLELGDSALYFCASSLDMRGTGELFFGEGSRLTVL.